Below, 10 T cell receptor beta chains from the same sample are listed, as sequenced in a study of cytomegalovirus exposure and HLA in healthy donors. A multiplex PCR was run with 60 Vbeta primers and 13 Jbeta primers. The method was immunoSEQ multiplex PCR; TCRdb's version includes in-frame clones alone and lacks a portion of them. Here the sample spans tens of thousands of clones, over 75% being singletons. Sequences were obtained from PBMCs. Receptors were obtained from a woman in her twenties or thirties in good health and CMV-seropositive.

V and J are TRBV5-4 and TRBJ2-7, with 7 bases that match TRBD2. Germline lookup yields CDR1 SGHNT and CDR2 YYREEE (reference sequence). CDR3 length: 14 amino acids. V gave up 2 bases and J gave up 3 bases; unmatched junction bases: 5. The CDR3 DNA reads as TGTGCCAGCAGCTTTGGAAGCGGGGACTACGAGCAGTACTTC. Residues: CASSFGSGDYEQYF.

The rearrangement uses TRBV15 and TRBJ2-7; possible D gene TRBD1, 5 bases. The CDR3 extends over 14 amino acids. Germline loops: CDR1 LNHNV, CDR2 YYDKDF (reference sequence). Trimming stripped 5 bases from V and 12 bases from J, with 23 bases between. Here the CDR3 DNA reads TGTGCCACCAGCGCCACTAAGTTACTTGGGGCCCTGTACTTC. Its protein is CATSATKLLGALYF.

The chain recombines TRBV7-2 with TRBJ2-1; 10 bases map to TRBD2. Trimming removed 5 bases from V and 14 bases from J; junction bases left unmatched: 9. The CDR3 runs 13 residues. The V gene's germline CDR1 is SGHTA and CDR2 FQGNSA. For the CDR3, the DNA is TGTGCCAGCAGCAAGGGCCCTAGCGGGAGAAAGTTCTTC. This codes for CASSKGPSGRKFF.

The chain links TRBV27 to TRBJ1-1; D may be TRBD1 (6 bases). The CDR3 contains 13 residues. Germline assignment: CDR1 MNHEY and CDR2 SMNVEV (reference sequence). Trimming pared 7 bases from V and 3 bases from J, leaving 12 bases between. The CDR3 coding sequence is TGTGCCAGCAAACAGGGAGTATACACTGAAGCTTTCTTT. Its translation is CASKQGVYTEAFF.

The chain combines TRBV2 with TRBJ1-2; D is undetermined. Trimming pared 3 bases from V and 0 bases from J, leaving 11 bases between. The germline CDR1 and CDR2 sequences are SNHLY and FYNNEI. The CDR3 is made up of 15 amino acids. CDR3 in DNA: TGTGCCAGCAGTGATCGGAGACGGACTAACTATGGCTACACCTTC. Protein product: CASSDRRRTNYGYTF.

This clone was recorded only once. This rearrangement joins TRBV10-3 to TRBJ2-5; 8 positions agree with TRBD2. The germline CDR1 and CDR2 sequences are ENHRY and SYGVKD. V was pared by 6 bases and J by 0 bases, with 6 bases of the junction left unmatched. The CDR3 runs 15 residues. The CDR3: CAISEGRGDQETQYF. Here the CDR3 DNA reads TGTGCCATCAGCGAGGGGCGGGGGGACCAAGAGACCCAGTACTTC.

The chain links TRBV5-1 to TRBJ2-1; the match to TRBD2 covers 7 bases. CDR1 is SGHRS and CDR2 is YFSETQ in the germline V gene. This CDR3 has 13 amino acids. V shed 4 bases and J 9 bases; nucleotides not matched to a gene: 7. In DNA, the CDR3 is TGCGCCAGCAGCCACACTAGCGCTGGTGAGCAGTTCTTC. It translates to CASSHTSAGEQFF.

The chain employs TRBV6-5 and TRBJ2-7, with a weak D call TRBD2 (7 bases). The ends were cut back, 6 bases at V and 4 bases at J, with 19 bases in the middle. The CDR3 has 15 residues. Per the germline V gene, CDR1 is MNHEY and CDR2 is SVGAGI. The CDR3: CASSPAGATRYEQYF. The CDR3 region has the DNA TGTGCCAGCAGCCCGGCGGGGGCCACCCGGTACGAGCAGTACTTC.

The CDR3: CAWSTSPQRKAEAFF. CDR3 sequence (DNA): TGTGCCTGGAGTACTTCTCCACAGCGGAAGGCTGAAGCTTTCTTT. The chain is built from TRBV30 and TRBJ1-1; D remains ambiguous. From germline, CDR1 is GTSNPN and CDR2 SVGIG (reference sequence). V gave up 2 bases and J gave up 6 bases, with 19 bases separating them. The CDR3 totals 15 residues.

V usage is TRBV5-1 and J usage is TRBJ2-5, with 9 bases fitting TRBD2. This CDR3 region has 14 residues. Germline assignment: CDR1 SGHRS and CDR2 YFSETQ. J gave up 3 bases and V 4 bases, and 4 bases lay outside the gene matches. The DNA for the CDR3 is TGCGCCAGCAGCCGGTGGACTAGCGAAGAGACCCAGTACTTC. Protein: CASSRWTSEETQYF.